The clone carrying this T cell receptor (beta chain) was seen only once. Study processing details: For nucleated cells, counts were estimated from reference gene primer amplification. The method was immunoSEQ multiplex PCR; TCRdb's version includes in-frame clones alone and lacks a portion of them. That table gives V, J and clone size, and the DNA gave D and trimming. In the table there are about 340,000 clones, about 90% of which are singletons. The source of the sample is a study of blood T cell repertoires in COVID-19. Across the whole study: Samples representing acute and convalescent COVID-19 were sourced from the United States, Italy and Spain. Sources were T cells, B-cell-depleted T cells, or PBMCs; the material itself was cDNA or gDNA.

Trimming removed 1 base from V and 2 bases from J, with 21 bases in between. The CDR3 is 19 amino acids. The V gene's germline CDR1 is SGHTA and CDR2 FQGTGA. Patients in Seattle were enrolled during active infection, then followed longitudinally. Sequenced: peripheral blood. This TCR came from a woman aged 45-59 years with COVID-19, enrolled during active disease. The chain joins TRBV7-3 to TRBJ1-5; a possible D gene is TRBD1 (6 bases). Here the CDR3 reads CASSLNLGTGTLGNQPQHF. The CDR3 DNA sequence: TGTGCCAGCAGCTTAAATTTGGGAACAGGGACCTTGGGCAATCAGCCCCAGCATTTT.